This TCR beta chain was identified in a study of radiotherapy plus CTLA-4 blockade in lung cancer. Study-wide background: Objective responses arose in approximately 20% of patients, and 31% experienced disease control.

As concerns this clone: What it binds is not known.

Generated by immunoSEQ multiplex PCR, the TCRdb table keeps only in-frame clones and is missing some. In the table there are about 49,000 clones, approximately 73% of which are singletons. Patients in the study, people with chemo-refractory metastatic non-small-cell lung cancer, received focal radiation plus ipilimumab CTLA-4 blockade. Findings and limits, study-wide: Some TCR clones had been derived from tumors. These clones expanded in peripheral blood after radiotherapy plus ipilimumab. Early clone dynamics of blood T cells, plus interferon-beta, reportedly predicted response best.

This clonotype originated in a human donor with non-small cell lung cancer who had a complete response to radiotherapy plus ipilimumab. The sample here was peripheral blood, taken from a patient treated with radiotherapy plus ipilimumab.

For the CDR3, the DNA is TGCGCCAGCAGCCAGGTTGGCAGGGCCTACTGGAACACTGAAGCTTTCTTT. This translates into CASSQVGRAYWNTEAFF. The rearrangement joins TRBV4-3 to TRBJ1-1; possibly TRBD1 for D (5 bases). Germline V gene sequence: CDR1 LGHNA, CDR2 YSLEER. The CDR3 extends over 17 amino acids. Trimming pared 3 bases from V and 1 base from J, leaving 18 bases between.